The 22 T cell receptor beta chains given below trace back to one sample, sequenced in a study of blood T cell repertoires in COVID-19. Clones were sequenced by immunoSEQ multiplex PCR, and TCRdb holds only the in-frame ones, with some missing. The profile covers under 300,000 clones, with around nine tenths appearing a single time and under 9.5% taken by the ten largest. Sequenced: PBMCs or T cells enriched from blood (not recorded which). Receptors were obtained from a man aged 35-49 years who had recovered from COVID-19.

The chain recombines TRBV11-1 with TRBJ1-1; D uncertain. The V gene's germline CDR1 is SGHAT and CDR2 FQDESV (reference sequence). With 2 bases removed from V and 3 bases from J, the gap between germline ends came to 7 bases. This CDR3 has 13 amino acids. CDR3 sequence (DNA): TGTGCCAGCAGCTTATTAGTTGACACTGAAGCTTTCTTT. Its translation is CASSLLVDTEAFF.

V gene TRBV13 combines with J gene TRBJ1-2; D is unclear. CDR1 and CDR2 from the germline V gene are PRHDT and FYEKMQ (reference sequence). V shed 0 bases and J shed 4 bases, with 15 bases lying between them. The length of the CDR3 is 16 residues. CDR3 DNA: TGTGCCAGCAGCTTAGGGGGAGGAGGAACAATCTATGGCTACACCTTC. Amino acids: CASSLGGGGTIYGYTF.

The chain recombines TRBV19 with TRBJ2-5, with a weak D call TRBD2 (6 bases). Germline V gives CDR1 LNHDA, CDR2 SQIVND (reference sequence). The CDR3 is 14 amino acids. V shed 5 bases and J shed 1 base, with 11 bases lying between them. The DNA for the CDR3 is TGTGCCAGTAGTCTATCTAGCGCCCAAGAGACCCAGTACTTC. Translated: CASSLSSAQETQYF.

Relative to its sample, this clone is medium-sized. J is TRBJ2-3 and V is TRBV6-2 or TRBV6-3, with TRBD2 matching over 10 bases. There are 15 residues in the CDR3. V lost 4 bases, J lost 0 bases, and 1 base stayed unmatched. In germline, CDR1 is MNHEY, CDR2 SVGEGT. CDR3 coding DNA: TGTGCCAGCAGTTTGACTAGCGGGAGCACAGATACGCAGTATTTT. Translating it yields CASSLTSGSTDTQYF.

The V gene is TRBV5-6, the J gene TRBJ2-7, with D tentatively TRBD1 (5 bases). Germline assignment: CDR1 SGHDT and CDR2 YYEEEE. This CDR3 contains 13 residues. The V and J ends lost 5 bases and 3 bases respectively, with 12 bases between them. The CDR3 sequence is CASRRQTHYEQYF. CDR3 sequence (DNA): TGTGCCAGCAGGCGACAGACCCACTACGAGCAGTACTTC.

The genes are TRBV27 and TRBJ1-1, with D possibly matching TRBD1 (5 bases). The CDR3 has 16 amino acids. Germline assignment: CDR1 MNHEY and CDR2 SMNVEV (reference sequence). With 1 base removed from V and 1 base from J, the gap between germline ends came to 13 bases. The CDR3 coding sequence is TGTGCCAGCAGTTTATATGGAGGGACGGCGAACACTGAAGCTTTCTTT. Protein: CASSLYGGTANTEAFF.

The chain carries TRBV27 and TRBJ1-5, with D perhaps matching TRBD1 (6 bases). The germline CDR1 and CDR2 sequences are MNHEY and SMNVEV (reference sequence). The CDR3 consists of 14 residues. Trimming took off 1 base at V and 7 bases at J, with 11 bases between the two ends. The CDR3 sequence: CASSLWDTGQPQHF. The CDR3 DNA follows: TGTGCCAGCAGTTTATGGGACACGGGCCAGCCCCAGCATTTT.

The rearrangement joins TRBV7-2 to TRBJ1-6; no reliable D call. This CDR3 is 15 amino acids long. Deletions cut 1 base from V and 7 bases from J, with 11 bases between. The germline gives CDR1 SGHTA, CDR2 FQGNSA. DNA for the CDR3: TGTGCCAGCAGCTTAGGTGTGGCGGCGAATTCACCCCTCCACTTT. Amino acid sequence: CASSLGVAANSPLHF.

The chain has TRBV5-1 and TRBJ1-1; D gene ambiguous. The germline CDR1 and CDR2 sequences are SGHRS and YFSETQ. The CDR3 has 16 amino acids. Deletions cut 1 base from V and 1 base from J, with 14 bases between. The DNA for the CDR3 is TGCGCCAGCAGCTTGATAATCGGGATGACGAACACTGAAGCTTTCTTT. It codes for CASSLIIGMTNTEAFF.

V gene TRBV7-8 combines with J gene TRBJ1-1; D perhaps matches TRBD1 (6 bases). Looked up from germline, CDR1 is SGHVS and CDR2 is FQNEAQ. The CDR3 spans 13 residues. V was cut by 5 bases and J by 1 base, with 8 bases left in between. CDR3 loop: CASSGQKNTEAFF. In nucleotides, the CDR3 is TGTGCCAGCAGCGGACAGAAGAACACTGAAGCTTTCTTT.

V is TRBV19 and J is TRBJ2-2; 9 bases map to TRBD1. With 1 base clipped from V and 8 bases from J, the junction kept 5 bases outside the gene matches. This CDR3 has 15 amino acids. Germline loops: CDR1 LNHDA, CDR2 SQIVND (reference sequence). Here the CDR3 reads CASSIAGTGSGELFF. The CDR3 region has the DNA TGTGCCAGTAGTATAGCCGGGACAGGGAGTGGGGAGCTGTTTTTT.

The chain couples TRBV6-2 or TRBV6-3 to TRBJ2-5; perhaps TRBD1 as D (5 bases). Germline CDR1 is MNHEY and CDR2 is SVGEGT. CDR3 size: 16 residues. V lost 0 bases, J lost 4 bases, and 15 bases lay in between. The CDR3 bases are TGTGCCAGCAGTTACTCGCCAGGGCTTGGAATAGAGACCCAGTACTTC. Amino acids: CASSYSPGLGIETQYF.

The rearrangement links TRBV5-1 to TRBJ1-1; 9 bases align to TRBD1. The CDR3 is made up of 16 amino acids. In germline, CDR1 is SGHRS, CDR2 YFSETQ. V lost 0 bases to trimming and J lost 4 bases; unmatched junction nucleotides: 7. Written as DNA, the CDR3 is TGCGCCAGCAGCTTGGCCGGGACAGGGTATAGCACTGAAGCTTTCTTT. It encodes CASSLAGTGYSTEAFF. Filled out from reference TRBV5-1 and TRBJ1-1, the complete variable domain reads KAGVTQTPRYLIKTRGQQVTLSCSPISGHRSVSWYQQTPGQGLQFLFEYFSETQRNKGNFPGRFSGRQFSNSRSEMNVSTLELGDSALYLCASSLAGTGYSTEAFFGQGTRLTVV.

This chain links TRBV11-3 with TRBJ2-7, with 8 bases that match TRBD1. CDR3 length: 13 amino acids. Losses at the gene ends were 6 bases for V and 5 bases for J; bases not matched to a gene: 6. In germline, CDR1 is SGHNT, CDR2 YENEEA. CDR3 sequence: CASSPGQGNEQYF. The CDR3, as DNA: TGTGCCAGCAGTCCCGGACAGGGCAACGAGCAGTACTTC.

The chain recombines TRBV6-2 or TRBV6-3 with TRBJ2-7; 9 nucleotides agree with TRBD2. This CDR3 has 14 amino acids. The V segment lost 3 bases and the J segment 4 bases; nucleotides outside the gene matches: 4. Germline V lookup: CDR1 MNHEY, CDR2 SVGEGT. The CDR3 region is CASSYLTSGYEQYF. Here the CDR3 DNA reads TGTGCCAGCAGTTATCTCACTAGCGGGTACGAGCAGTACTTC.

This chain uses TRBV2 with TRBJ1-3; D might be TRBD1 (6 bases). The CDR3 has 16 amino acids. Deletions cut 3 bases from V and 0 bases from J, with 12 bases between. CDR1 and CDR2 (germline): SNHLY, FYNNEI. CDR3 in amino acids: CASSDGTQSSGNTIYF. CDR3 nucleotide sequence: TGTGCCAGCAGTGATGGGACACAGAGCTCTGGAAACACCATATATTTT.

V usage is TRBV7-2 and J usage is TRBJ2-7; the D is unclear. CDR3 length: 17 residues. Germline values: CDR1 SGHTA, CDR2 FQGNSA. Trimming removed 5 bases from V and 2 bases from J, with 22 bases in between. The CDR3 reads CASSLVSSVMAAYEQYF. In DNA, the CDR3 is TGTGCCAGCAGCCTCGTTAGTTCGGTTATGGCGGCCTACGAGCAGTACTTC.

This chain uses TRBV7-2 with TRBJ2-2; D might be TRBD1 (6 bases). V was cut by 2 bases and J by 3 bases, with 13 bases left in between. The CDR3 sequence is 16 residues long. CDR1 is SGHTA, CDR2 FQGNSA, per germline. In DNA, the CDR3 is TGTGCCAGCAGCTTAAGATCGGGACACTACACCGGGGAGCTGTTTTTT. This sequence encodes CASSLRSGHYTGELFF.

This CDR3 reads CASSLPVYNEQFF. The CDR3 DNA sequence: TGTGCCAGCAGTTTACCGGTGTACAATGAGCAGTTCTTC. The V gene is TRBV28, the J gene TRBJ2-1, with D unresolved. Between the trimmed V and J ends, which lost 2 bases and 4 bases, there was a span of 6 bases. This CDR3 is 13 amino acids long. Germline V lookup: CDR1 MDHEN, CDR2 SYDVKM. The variable domain in full, with the rest retrieved from reference TRBV28 and TRBJ2-1, is DVKVTQSSRYLVKRTGEKVFLECVQDMDHENMFWYRQDPGLGLRLIYFSYDVKMKEKGDIPEGYSVSREKKERFSLILESASTNQTSMYLCASSLPVYNEQFFGPGTRLTVL.

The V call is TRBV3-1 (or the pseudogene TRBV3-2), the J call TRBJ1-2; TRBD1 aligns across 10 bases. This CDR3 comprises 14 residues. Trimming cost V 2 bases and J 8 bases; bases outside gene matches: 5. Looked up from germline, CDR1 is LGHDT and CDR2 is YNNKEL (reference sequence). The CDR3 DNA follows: TGTGCCAGCAGCCAAAAGACAGGGGGCCAAGGCTACACCTTC. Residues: CASSQKTGGQGYTF.

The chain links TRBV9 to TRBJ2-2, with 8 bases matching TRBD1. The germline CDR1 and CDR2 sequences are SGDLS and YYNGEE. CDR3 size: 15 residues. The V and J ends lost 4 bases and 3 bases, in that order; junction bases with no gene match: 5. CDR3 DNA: TGTGCCAGCAGCTCACGGACAGGGTACACCGGGGAGCTGTTTTTT. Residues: CASSSRTGYTGELFF.

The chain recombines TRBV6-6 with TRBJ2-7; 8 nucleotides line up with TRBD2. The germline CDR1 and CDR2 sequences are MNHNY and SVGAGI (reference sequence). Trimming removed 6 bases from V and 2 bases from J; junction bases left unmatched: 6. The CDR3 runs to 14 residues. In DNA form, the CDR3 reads TGTGCCAGCAGGGAGCGGGAGCTTGCCTACGAGCAGTACTTC. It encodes CASRERELAYEQYF.